Below, one T cell receptor beta chain is given with its context. One junction end disagrees with the germline gene, perhaps due to a read error. The entry originates in a study of regulatory T cells in long-lasting Graves disease. Through Arm-PCR of CDR3 regions and iRepertoire HTBI primers, TCR beta libraries were built. TCRdb reprocessed the multiplex PCR reads with MiXCR, giving one entry per CDR3 protein. The table lists about 430,000 distinct CDR3 sequences, 15% of them singletons. As for time point: newly diagnosed GD, antithyroid drugs for less than 3 months. Isolated PBMC RNA provided the starting material for the TCR library. Graves' disease diagnosis followed American Thyroid Association guidelines. The CDR3 has 14 amino acids. Germline V gives CDR1 GTSNPN, CDR2 SVGIG (reference sequence). These data also formed part of another study, on T cells in Graves' hyperthyroidism and ophthalmopathy.

The chain employs TRBV30 and TRBJ2-2, with TRBD2 as a possible D gene (5 bases). This receptor was taken from a woman aged 35 to 49 with Graves disease. The material sequenced was peripheral blood mononuclear cells (PBMCs), taken at new diagnosis, from a patient treated with antithyroid drugs. CDR3 sequence reads: CAGQVAEAAGERFF. In DNA form, the CDR3 reads TGTGCCGGGCAGGTGGCCGAGGCGGCCGGGGAGCGGTTTTTT.